This TCR beta chain comes out of a study of T cell responses to AZD1222 COVID-19 vaccine. Germline assignment: CDR1 MNHEY and CDR2 SVGAGI. The CDR3 is 13 residues long. Trimming took 10 bases from V and 5 from J; bases not matched to a gene: 10. The repertoire was sequenced with immunoSEQ multiplex PCR; TCRdb's copy has only in-frame clones and lacks some. The table shows 90,000 to 120,000 clones, with about nine tenths occurring only once. This clonotype was sampled from an adult who received the AZD1222 COVID-19 vaccine. This chain uses TRBV6-5 with TRBJ1-2, with 7 positions matching TRBD1. Specimen: peripheral blood, collected 28 days after the second AZD1222 dose. The CDR3, as DNA: TGTGCCACTTTCGCTGGGACAGTTTATGGCTACACCTTC. Translation gives CATFAGTVYGYTF.